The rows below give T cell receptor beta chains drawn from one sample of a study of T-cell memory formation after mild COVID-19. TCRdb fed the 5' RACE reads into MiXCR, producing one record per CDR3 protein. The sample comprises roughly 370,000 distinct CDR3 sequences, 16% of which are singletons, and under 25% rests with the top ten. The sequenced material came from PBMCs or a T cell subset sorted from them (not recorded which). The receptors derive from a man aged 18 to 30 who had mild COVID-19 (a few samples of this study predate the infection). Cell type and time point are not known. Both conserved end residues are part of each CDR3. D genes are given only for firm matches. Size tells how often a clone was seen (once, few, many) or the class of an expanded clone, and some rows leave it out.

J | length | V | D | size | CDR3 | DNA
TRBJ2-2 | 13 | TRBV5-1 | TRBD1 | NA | CASSLGTVGELFF | TGCGCCAGCAGCCTCGGGACAGTTGGGGAGCTGTTTTTT
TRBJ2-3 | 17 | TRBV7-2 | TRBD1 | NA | CASSVQSGQGPIDTQYF | TGTGCCAGCAGCGTGCAGTCGGGACAGGGGCCCATTGATACGCAGTATTTT
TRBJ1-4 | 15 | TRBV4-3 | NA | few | CASSQARETNEKLFF | TGCGCCAGCAGCCAAGCCAGGGAGACTAATGAAAAACTGTTTTTT
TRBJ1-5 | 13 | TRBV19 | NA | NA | CASSGEDYQPQHF | TGTGCCAGTAGTGGGGAGGATTATCAGCCCCAGCATTTT
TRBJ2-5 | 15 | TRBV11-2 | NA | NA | CASSLEGWGQETQYF | TGTGCCAGCAGCTTAGAGGGGTGGGGGCAAGAGACCCAGTACTTC
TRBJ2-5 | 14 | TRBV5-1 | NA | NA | CASSLRDPRETQYF | TGCGCCAGCAGCTTAAGGGATCCTCGAGAGACCCAGTACTTC
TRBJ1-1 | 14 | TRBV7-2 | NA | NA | CASSMTVMNTEAFF | TGTGCCAGCAGCATGACGGTGATGAACACTGAAGCTTTCTTT
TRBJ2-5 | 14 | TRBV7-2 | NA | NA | CASSLSGAPETQYF | TGTGCCAGCAGCTTATCAGGGGCTCCAGAGACCCAGTACTTC
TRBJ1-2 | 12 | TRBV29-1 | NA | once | CSADGGGYGYTF | TGCAGCGCCGACGGGGGTGGCTATGGCTACACCTTC
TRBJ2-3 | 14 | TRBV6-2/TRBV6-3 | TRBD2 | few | CASRGLRGADTQYF | TGTGCCAGCAGGGGACTTCGGGGGGCAGATACGCAGTATTTT
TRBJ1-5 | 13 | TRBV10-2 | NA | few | CASRTGANQPQHF | TGCGCCAGCCGGACCGGGGCCAATCAGCCCCAGCATTTT
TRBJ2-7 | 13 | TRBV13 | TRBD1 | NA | CASSEQGDPEQYF | TGTGCCAGCAGCGAACAGGGGGATCCCGAGCAGTACTTC
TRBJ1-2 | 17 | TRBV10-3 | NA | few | CAISDHEGPSRARGYTF | TGTGCCATCTCGGACCACGAAGGGCCCTCCAGGGCACGTGGCTACACCTTC
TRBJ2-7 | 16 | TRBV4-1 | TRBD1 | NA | CASSQAPGQGAYEQYF | TGCGCCAGCAGCCAGGCTCCGGGACAGGGGGCTTACGAGCAGTACTTC
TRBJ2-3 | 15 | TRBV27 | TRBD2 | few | CASSFEGLASNTQYF | TGTGCCAGCAGTTTTGAAGGACTAGCTAGTAATACGCAGTATTTT
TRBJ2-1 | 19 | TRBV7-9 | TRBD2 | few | CASRPYPSGGAVSYNEQFF | TGTGCCAGCAGGCCCTACCCTAGCGGGGGGGCCGTGTCCTACAATGAGCAGTTCTTC
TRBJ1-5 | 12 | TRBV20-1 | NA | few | CSVGTVNQPQHF | TGCAGTGTTGGGACCGTCAATCAGCCCCAGCATTTT
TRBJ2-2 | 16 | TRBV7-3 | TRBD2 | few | CASSSLAGDNTGELFF | TGTGCCAGCAGCTCCCTAGCGGGGGATAACACCGGGGAGCTGTTTTTT
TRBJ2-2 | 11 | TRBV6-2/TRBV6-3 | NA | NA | CASRLSGELFF | TGTGCCAGCAGACTCTCCGGGGAGCTGTTTTTT
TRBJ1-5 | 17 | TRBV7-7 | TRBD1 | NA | CASSFPTADRANQPQHF | TGTGCTAGCAGCTTCCCCACCGCTGACAGGGCCAATCAGCCCCAGCATTTT
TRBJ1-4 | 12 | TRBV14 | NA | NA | CASSHRTEKLFF | TGTGCCAGCAGCCACCGAACAGAAAAACTGTTTTTT
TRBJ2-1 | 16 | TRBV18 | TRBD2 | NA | CASSPVTGGAENEQFF | TGTGCCAGCTCACCGGTGACGGGGGGAGCTGAAAATGAGCAGTTCTTC
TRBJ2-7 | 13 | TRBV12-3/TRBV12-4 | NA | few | CASSRRQAYEQYF | TGTGCCAGCAGTCGGCGACAGGCCTACGAGCAGTACTTC
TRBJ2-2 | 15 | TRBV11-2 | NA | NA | CASGPGGANTGELFF | TGTGCCAGCGGACCGGGTGGGGCGAACACCGGGGAGCTGTTTTTT
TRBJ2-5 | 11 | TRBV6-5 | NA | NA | CASRVGETQYF | TGTGCCAGCAGAGTTGGCGAGACCCAGTACTTC
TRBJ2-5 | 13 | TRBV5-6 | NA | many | CASSLEVQETQYF | TGTGCCAGCAGCTTGGAAGTCCAAGAGACCCAGTACTTC
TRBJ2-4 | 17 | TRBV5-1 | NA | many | CASSLAGDGLAKNIQYF | TGCGCCAGCAGCTTGGCGGGGGATGGGCTAGCCAAAAACATTCAGTACTTC
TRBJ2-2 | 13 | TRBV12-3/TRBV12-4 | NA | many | CASSLSRAGELFF | TGTGCCAGCAGTTTAAGCCGGGCCGGGGAGCTGTTTTTT
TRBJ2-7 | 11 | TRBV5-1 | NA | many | CASLHGSEQYF | TGCGCCAGCCTCCATGGAAGCGAGCAGTACTTC
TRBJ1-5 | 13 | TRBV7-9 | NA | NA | CATTGYSNQPQHF | TGTGCCACCACTGGATATAGCAATCAGCCCCAGCATTTT
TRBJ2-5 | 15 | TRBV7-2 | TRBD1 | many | CASSLGTGSQETQYF | TGTGCCAGCAGCTTAGGGACAGGTAGCCAAGAGACCCAGTACTTC